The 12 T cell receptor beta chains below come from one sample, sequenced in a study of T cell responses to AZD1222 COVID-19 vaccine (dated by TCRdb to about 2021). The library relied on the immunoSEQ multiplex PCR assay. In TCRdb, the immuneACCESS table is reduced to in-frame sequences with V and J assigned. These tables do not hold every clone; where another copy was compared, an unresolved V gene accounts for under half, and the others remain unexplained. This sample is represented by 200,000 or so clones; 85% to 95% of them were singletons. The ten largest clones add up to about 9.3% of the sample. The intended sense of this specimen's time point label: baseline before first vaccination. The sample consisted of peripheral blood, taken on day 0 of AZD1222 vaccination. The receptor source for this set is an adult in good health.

CDR3 sequence reads: CASSFPGLAGGSYEQYF. The DNA of the CDR3 is TGTGCCAGCAGCTTCCCGGGACTAGCGGGGGGCTCCTACGAGCAGTACTTC. The rearrangement joins TRBV7-2 to TRBJ2-7, with TRBD2 identical over 15 bases. CDR1 SGHTA and CDR2 FQGNSA come from the germline V gene. Trimming took 3 bases from V and 0 from J; bases not matched to a gene: 3. The CDR3 contains 17 residues.

For the CDR3, the DNA is TGTGCTAGTGGTTTGCCCAGGGGGGACGAGCAGTACTTC. Translating it yields CASGLPRGDEQYF. This chain uses TRBV12-5 with TRBJ2-7, with D possibly matching TRBD1 (7 bases). The CDR3 is made up of 13 amino acids. Germline lookup yields CDR1 LGHNT and CDR2 FRNRAP. V lost 2 bases and J lost 5, with 10 bases in between.

CDR3 protein: CASSLSARERDTQYF. The CDR3 nucleotides read TGTGCCAGCAGCTTAAGTGCGCGGGAGAGAGATACGCAGTATTTT. The chain employs TRBV7-3 and TRBJ2-3; TRBD2 matches at 7 bases. The CDR3 is made up of 15 amino acids. V was pared by 1 base and J by 5 bases, with 6 bases of the junction left unmatched. In germline, CDR1 is SGHTA, CDR2 FQGTGA.

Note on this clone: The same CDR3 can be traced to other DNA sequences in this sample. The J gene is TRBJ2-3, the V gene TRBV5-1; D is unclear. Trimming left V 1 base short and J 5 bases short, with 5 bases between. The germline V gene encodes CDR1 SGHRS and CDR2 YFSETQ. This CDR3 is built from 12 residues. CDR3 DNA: TGCGCCAGCAGCTTGCGAGGAGATACGCAGTATTTT. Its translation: CASSLRGDTQYF.

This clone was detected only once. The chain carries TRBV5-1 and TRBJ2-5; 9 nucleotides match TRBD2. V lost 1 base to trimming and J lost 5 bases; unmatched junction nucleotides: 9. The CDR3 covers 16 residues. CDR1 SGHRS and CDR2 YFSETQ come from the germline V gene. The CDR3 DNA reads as TGCGCCAGCAGCTTGCATTTAGCGGGAGAAGGGGAGACCCAGTACTTC. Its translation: CASSLHLAGEGETQYF.

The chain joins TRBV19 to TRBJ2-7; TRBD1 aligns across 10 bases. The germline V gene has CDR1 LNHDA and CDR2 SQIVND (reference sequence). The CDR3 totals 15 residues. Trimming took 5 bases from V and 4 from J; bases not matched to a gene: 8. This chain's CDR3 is CASSGWGTGAYEQYF. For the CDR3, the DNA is TGTGCCAGTAGTGGCTGGGGGACAGGGGCGTACGAGCAGTACTTC.

CDR3 DNA: TGTGCCAGCCGAAAGCCCGGGGGAGGAAACACTGAAGCTTTCTTT. Its translation is CASRKPGGGNTEAFF. The genes are TRBV5-5 and TRBJ1-1; D may be TRBD1 (5 bases). Germline CDR1 reads SGHKS; CDR2 reads YYEKEE (reference sequence). The CDR3 runs 15 residues. The V end was cut by 7 bases, the J end by 2 bases, with 18 bases between.

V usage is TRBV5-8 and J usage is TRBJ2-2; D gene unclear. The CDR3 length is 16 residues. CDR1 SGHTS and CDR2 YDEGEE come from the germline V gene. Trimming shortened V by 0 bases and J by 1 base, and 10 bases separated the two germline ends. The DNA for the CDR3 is TGTGCCAGCAGCTTGGGGGTATTGGGGAACACCGGGGAGCTGTTTTTT. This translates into CASSLGVLGNTGELFF. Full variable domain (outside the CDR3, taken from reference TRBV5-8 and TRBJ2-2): EAGVTQSPTHLIKTRGQQATLRCSPISGHTSVYWYQQALGLGLQFLLWYDEGEERNRGNFPPRFSGRQFPNYSSELNVNALELEDSALYLCASSLGVLGNTGELFFGEGSRLTVL.

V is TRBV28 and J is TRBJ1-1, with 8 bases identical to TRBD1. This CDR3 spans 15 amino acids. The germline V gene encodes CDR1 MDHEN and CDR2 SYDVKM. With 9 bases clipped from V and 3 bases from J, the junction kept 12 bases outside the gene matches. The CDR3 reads CASCKDRESHTEAFF. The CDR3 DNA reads TGTGCCAGTTGTAAGGACAGGGAGTCCCACACTGAAGCTTTCTTT.

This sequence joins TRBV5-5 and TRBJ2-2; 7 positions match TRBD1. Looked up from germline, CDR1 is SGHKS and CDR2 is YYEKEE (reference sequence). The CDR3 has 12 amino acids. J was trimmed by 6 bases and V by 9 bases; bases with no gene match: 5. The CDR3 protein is CATSTGPGELFF. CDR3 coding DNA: TGTGCCACCTCGACAGGGCCCGGGGAGCTGTTTTTT. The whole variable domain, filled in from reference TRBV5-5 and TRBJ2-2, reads DAGVTQSPTHLIKTRGQQVTLRCSPISGHKSVSWYQQVLGQGPQFIFQYYEKEERGRGNFPDRFSARQFPNYSSELNVNALLLGDSALYLCATSTGPGELFFGEGSRLTVL.

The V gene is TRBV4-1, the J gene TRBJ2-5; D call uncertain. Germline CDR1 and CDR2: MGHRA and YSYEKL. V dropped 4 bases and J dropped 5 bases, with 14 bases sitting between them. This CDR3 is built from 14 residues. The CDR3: CASSRLAIQETQYF. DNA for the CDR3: TGCGCCAGCAGCCGTTTAGCTATTCAGGAGACCCAGTACTTC.

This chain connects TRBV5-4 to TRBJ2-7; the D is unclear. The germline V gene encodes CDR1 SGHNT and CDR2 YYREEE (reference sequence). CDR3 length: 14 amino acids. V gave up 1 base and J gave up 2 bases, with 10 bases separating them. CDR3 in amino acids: CASSLQTAAYEQYF. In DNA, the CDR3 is TGTGCCAGCAGCTTGCAGACCGCTGCCTACGAGCAGTACTTC.